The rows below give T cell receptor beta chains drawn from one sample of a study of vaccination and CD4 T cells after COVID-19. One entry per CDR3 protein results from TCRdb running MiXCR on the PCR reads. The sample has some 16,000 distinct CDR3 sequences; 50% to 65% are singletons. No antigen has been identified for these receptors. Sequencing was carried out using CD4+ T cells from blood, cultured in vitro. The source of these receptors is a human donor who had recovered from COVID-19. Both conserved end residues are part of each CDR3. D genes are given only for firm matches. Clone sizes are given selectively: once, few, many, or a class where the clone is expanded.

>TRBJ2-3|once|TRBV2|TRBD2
TGTGCCAGCAGTCTTAGCGGGAGTACCGATACGCAGTATTTT
CASSLSGSTDTQYF
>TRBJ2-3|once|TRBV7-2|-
TGTGCCAGCAGCCCAGTCCAGGCGAGCACAGATACGCAGTATTTT
CASSPVQASTDTQYF
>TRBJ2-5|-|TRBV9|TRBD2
TGTGCCAGCAGTAAGACTAGCGGGAGAATAGAGACCCAGTACTTC
CASSKTSGRIETQYF
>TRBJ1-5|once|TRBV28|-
TGTGCCAGCAGTCCATCTTGGGGGGCCCAGCATTTT
CASSPSWGAQHF
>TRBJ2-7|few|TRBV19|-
TGTGCCAGTAGTCGGGGAGCGGAACCGATCTACGAGCAGTACTTC
CASSRGAEPIYEQYF
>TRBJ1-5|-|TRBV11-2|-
TGTGCCAGCAGCTTAGGAGGGATCCCCCAGCATTTT
CASSLGGIPQHF
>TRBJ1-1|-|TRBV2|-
TGTGCCAGCAGTGAACGAGGGGAGAACACTGAAGCTTTCTTT
CASSERGENTEAFF
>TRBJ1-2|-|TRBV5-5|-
TGTGCCAGCATCCGAGGGGAGGGATCTAACTATGGCTACACCTTC
CASIRGEGSNYGYTF
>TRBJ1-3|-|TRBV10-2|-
TGCGCCAGCACTCAGCAGGGACGAGGAAACACCATATACTTT
CASTQQGRGNTIYF
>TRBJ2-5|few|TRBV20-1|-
TGCAGTGCTAGAAGGATGGGGTACCGAGAGACCCAGTACTTC
CSARRMGYRETQYF
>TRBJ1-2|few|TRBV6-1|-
TGTGCCAGCGGGACACACAGGGCTAGCTACACCTTC
CASGTHRASYTF
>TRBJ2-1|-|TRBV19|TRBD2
TGTGCCACCTATAGCGGGAGTTCCTACAATGAGCAGTTCTTC
CATYSGSSYNEQFF
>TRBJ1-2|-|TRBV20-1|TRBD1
TGCAGTGCTAGATCCTACAGGGGATTAGAGGGCTACACCTTC
CSARSYRGLEGYTF
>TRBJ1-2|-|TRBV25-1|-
TGTGCCAGCAGTGAATGGCAGGGCGGCGGCTACACCTTC
CASSEWQGGGYTF
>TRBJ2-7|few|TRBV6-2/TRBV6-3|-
TGTGCCAGCAGGAAGGGGGAGTCCTCCTACGAGCAGTACTTC
CASRKGESSYEQYF
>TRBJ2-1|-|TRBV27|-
TGTGCCAGCAGCCGCCAGAGATGGCAGGCGGGCCCCTATTCCTACAATGAGCAGTTCTTC
CASSRQRWQAGPYSYNEQFF
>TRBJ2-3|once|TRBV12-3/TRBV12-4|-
TGTGCCAGCACCTCCTTTCGGGGGGCTAGCGGCGTTGGCACAGATACGCAGTATTTT
CASTSFRGASGVGTDTQYF
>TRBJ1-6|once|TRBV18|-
TGTGCCAGCTCACCTCGGGGAGGCTCACCCCTCCACTTT
CASSPRGGSPLHF
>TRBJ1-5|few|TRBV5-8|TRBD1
TGTGCCAGCAGCCGGGACAGGGGGCAGCCCCAGCATTTT
CASSRDRGQPQHF
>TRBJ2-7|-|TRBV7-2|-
TGTGCCAGCAGCTTCCGGGACGGACCCTACGAGCAGTACTTC
CASSFRDGPYEQYF
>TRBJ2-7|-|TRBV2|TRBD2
TGTGCCAGCAAGTACGTACTAGCGAGTGAGCAGTACTTC
CASKYVLASEQYF
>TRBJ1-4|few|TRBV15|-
TGTGCCACCAGCCGCCCACTTGCAACTAATGAAAAACTGTTTTTT
CATSRPLATNEKLFF
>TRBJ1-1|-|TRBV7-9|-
TGTGCCAGCAGCTTAGGACAGTGGAACACTGAAGCTTTCTTT
CASSLGQWNTEAFF
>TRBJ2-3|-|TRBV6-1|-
TGTGCCAGCAACGGCGGCCCTAGCACAGATACGCAGTATTTT
CASNGGPSTDTQYF
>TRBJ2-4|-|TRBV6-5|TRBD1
TGTGCCAGCAGTTACACAGCCGCCTCGGGACAGGGGAACATTCAGTACTTC
CASSYTAASGQGNIQYF
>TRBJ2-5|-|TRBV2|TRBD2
TGTGCCAGCAGCCGAGCGACTAGCGGGACCCAAGAGACCCAGTACTTC
CASSRATSGTQETQYF
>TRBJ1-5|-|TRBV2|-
TGTGCCAGCAGTGAAAACAGCGGGGGGTATAGCAATCAGCCCCAGCATTTT
CASSENSGGYSNQPQHF
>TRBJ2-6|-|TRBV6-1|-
TGTGCCACCCAGAGCTCTGGGGCCAACGTCCTGACTTTC
CATQSSGANVLTF
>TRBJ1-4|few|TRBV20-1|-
TGCAGTGCTCCCGCGATTAATGAAAAACTGTTTTTT
CSAPAINEKLFF
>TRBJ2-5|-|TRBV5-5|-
TGTGCCAGCAGCTTGGTGGGTGCGGTACAAGAGACCCAGTACTTC
CASSLVGAVQETQYF
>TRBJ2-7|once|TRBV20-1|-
TGCAGTGCTAGAGTAAACTATCGAGGCGAGCAGTACTTC
CSARVNYRGEQYF
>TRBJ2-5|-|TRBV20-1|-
TGCAGTGCCCCGGGCCTCCTCGGGCAAGAGACCCAGTACTTC
CSAPGLLGQETQYF
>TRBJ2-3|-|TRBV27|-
TGTGCCAGCAGGAGCCATGACACAGATACGCAGTATTTT
CASRSHDTDTQYF
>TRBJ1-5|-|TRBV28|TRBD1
TGTGCCAGCAGTTTAACCGCAGGGGGGAGCAATCAGCCCCAGCATTTT
CASSLTAGGSNQPQHF
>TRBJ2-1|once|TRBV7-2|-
TGTGCCAGCAGCGTTGACAGTGACAATGAGCAGTTCTTC
CASSVDSDNEQFF
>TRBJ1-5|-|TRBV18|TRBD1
TGTGCCAGCTCACCAGCACAGGGGGATCAGCCCCAGCATTTT
CASSPAQGDQPQHF
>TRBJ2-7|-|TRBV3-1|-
TGTGCCAGCAGCTCTCAGTACGAGCAGTACTTC
CASSSQYEQYF
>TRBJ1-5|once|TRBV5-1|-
TGCGCCAGCAGCCCGGGGCCCAACGCGGATCAGCCCCAGCATTTT
CASSPGPNADQPQHF
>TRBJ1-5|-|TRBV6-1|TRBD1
TGTGCCAGCAGCGGACAGGGTAAGCAGCCCCAGCATTTT
CASSGQGKQPQHF
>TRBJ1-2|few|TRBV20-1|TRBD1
TGCAGTGCCGGGACAGAGAACTATGGCTACACCTTC
CSAGTENYGYTF
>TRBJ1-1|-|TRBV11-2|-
TGTGCCAGCAGTCCGGGGCACCGAATGAACACTGAAGCTTTCTTT
CASSPGHRMNTEAFF
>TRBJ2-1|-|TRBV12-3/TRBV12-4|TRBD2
TGTGCCAGCAGCTCATGGGCAGCGGGAGGGCGTCACAATGAGCAGTTCTTC
CASSSWAAGGRHNEQFF
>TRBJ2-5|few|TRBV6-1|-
TGTGCCAGCAGCCGCCAGGGGAACGGAGTAGAGACCCAGTACTTC
CASSRQGNGVETQYF
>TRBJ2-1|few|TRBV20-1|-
TGCAGTGCCCCCCCAGGCTCCTACAATGAGCAGTTCTTC
CSAPPGSYNEQFF